These 3 T cell receptor beta chains were sequenced from one sample in a study of CD8 T cells in ankylosing spondylitis. TCRdb passed the 5' RACE reads through MiXCR, listing each CDR3 protein once. This repertoire shows some 200,000 distinct CDR3 sequences, around 13% found once; its top ten account for 16%. The sequenced material came from blood, either unsorted or a sorted T cell fraction (not recorded which). The receptors were sampled from a male donor with ankylosing spondylitis or in good health (not recorded which).

The chain couples TRBV2 to TRBJ2-4; 9 bases align to TRBD1. The CDR3 is made up of 17 amino acids. The trim removed 5 bases at V and 8 bases at J, leaving 16 bases unmatched. Germline V CDR1 and CDR2: SNHLY, FYNNEI. CDR3 sequence (DNA): TGTGCCAGCAGTACCCCTCAAACAGGGGGCGATTGGGACATTCAGTACTTC. This gives the protein CASSTPQTGGDWDIQYF.

This clonotype came up many times. The chain employs TRBV29-1 and TRBJ2-5; D is tentatively TRBD1 or TRBD2 (6 bases each). The V gene's germline CDR1 is SQVTM and CDR2 ANQGSEA. The V gene lost 3 bases and the J gene lost 4 bases, with 18 bases spanning the gap. There are 15 residues in the CDR3. CDR3 sequence: CSVDFVVGGRETQYF. For the CDR3, the DNA is TGCAGCGTTGATTTCGTAGTGGGGGGCAGAGAGACCCAGTACTTC.

The chain combines TRBV19 with TRBJ2-2; D is uncertain. The CDR3 contains 15 residues. V was clipped by 7 bases and J by 3 bases, with 15 bases between them. CDR1 and CDR2 from the germline V gene are LNHDA and SQIVND (reference sequence). The chain's CDR3 is CASTLQGPHTGELFF. The DNA for the CDR3 is TGTGCCAGTACCCTCCAAGGGCCCCACACCGGGGAGCTGTTTTTT.